A single sample gave rise to the 6 T cell receptor beta chains below, sequenced in a study of blood T cell repertoires in COVID-19. TCRdb keeps only in-frame clones here, not all; method: immunoSEQ multiplex PCR. The sample yields a few hundred thousand clones, around 87% seen once. Sequences were obtained from peripheral blood. Receptors originate from a woman between 55 and 75 years old with COVID-19, enrolled during active disease.

This sequence joins TRBV19 and TRBJ1-5, with 9 bases aligning to TRBD1. Germline values: CDR1 LNHDA, CDR2 SQIVND (reference sequence). The CDR3 consists of 15 residues. Trimming took 4 bases from V and 6 from J; bases not matched to a gene: 7. The CDR3 here is CASSTGQGIGQPQHF. The CDR3 DNA sequence: TGTGCCAGTAGTACTGGACAGGGGATTGGTCAGCCCCAGCATTTT. Full variable domain (rest looked up from reference TRBV19 and TRBJ1-5): DGGITQSPKYLFRKEGQNVTLSCEQNLNHDAMYWYRQDPGQGLRLIYYSQIVNDFQKGDIAEGYSVSREKKESFPLTVTSAQKNPTAFYLCASSTGQGIGQPQHFGDGTRLSIL.

This chain uses TRBV21-1 with TRBJ2-5; the table's D call, TRBD2, has no DNA check behind it. TRBV21-1 is a documented pseudogene. There are 12 residues in the CDR3. The CDR3 protein is CASAGRKETQYF. The CDR3 DNA reads as TGTGCCAGCGCGGGCAGAAAAGAGACCCAGTACTTC.

The rearrangement uses TRBV9 and TRBJ2-1, with 9 nucleotides matching TRBD1. The germline V gene has CDR1 SGDLS and CDR2 YYNGEE. This CDR3 has 14 residues. Trimming at V came to 1 base and at J to 8 bases, leaving 4 bases not matched to a gene. CDR3 residues: CASSVSTGGDEQFF. The CDR3 region has the DNA TGTGCCAGCAGCGTATCGACAGGGGGGGATGAGCAGTTCTTC.

This chain joins TRBV30 and TRBJ1-2; 7 bases map to TRBD1. Germline V gene sequence: CDR1 GTSNPN, CDR2 SVGIG (reference sequence). CDR3 length: 13 residues. The J segment lost 1 base and the V segment lost 3 bases, leaving 2 bases of the junction unmatched. CDR3 nucleotides: TGTGCCTGGAGCGCAGGGGGTAACTATGGCTACACCTTC. This codes for CAWSAGGNYGYTF.

CDR3 in DNA: TGTGCCAGCAGTTACCCTCGGGGGTCACCTAATGAAAAACTGTTTTTT. It codes for CASSYPRGSPNEKLFF. The rearrangement joins TRBV6-2 or TRBV6-3 to TRBJ1-4; possibly TRBD1 for D (5 bases). Germline CDR1 MNHEY, CDR2 SVGEGT. The CDR3 has 16 amino acids. V shed 2 bases and J shed 3 bases, with 13 bases lying between them.

V and J are TRBV19 and TRBJ1-2, with D unclear. The CDR3 length is 12 residues. Germline assignment: CDR1 LNHDA and CDR2 SQIVND (reference sequence). V was clipped by 7 bases and J by 6 bases, with 12 bases between them. As DNA, the CDR3 is TGTGCCAGTAATCCGGGAACACATGGCTACACCTTC. It codes for CASNPGTHGYTF.